A selection of T cell receptor beta chains follows, all from one sample in a study of T-cell memory formation after mild COVID-19. TCRdb re-called the 5' RACE reads through MiXCR, storing one row per CDR3 protein. The repertoire holds about 350,000 distinct CDR3 sequences, approximately 15% seen once, with 20% to 25% in the top ten. The material sequenced was PBMCs or a T cell subset sorted from them (not recorded which). All receptors come from a man aged 18 to 29 who had mild COVID-19 (a few samples of this study predate the infection). Cell type and time point are not known. CDR3s include the opening cysteine and the closing phenylalanine or tryptophan. The size field is filled for only some rows; it gives once, few, many or a size class.

size: NA; V: TRBV7-9; CDR3: CASSLGAGGPLLTDTQYF
size: few; V: TRBV5-6; CDR3: CASRASGGAETQYF
size: NA; V: TRBV6-2/TRBV6-3; CDR3: CASRSGEGFPTQYF
size: many; V: TRBV15; CDR3: CATSRFTTGSPHYEQYF
size: few; V: TRBV6-4; CDR3: CASSEQQGSTEAFF
size: few; V: TRBV29-1; CDR3: CSVEERWGADDEQFF
size: NA; V: TRBV7-2; CDR3: CASSKDRVGSGNTIYF
size: NA; V: TRBV7-2; CDR3: CASSLAGKEAFF
size: NA; V: TRBV6-2/TRBV6-3; CDR3: CASAQDGNYGYTF
size: NA; V: TRBV7-2; CDR3: CASSLTTGAPEQYF
size: few; V: TRBV4-1; CDR3: CASSQEGRTDTQYF
size: few; V: TRBV15; CDR3: CATSSWADTGELFF
size: few; V: TRBV7-2; CDR3: CASSLQRAYETQYF
size: NA; V: TRBV12-3/TRBV12-4; CDR3: CASRRDRSAGNTIYF
size: many; V: TRBV5-1; CDR3: CASSLDTGFQETQYF
size: few; V: TRBV6-1; CDR3: CASSELGVEETQYF
size: NA; V: TRBV5-1; CDR3: CASSLPPRDEQFF
size: NA; V: TRBV7-9; CDR3: CASSLPNRRPNTIYF
size: few; V: TRBV7-3; CDR3: CASSLSPGHTGELFF
size: many; V: TRBV6-5; CDR3: CASSPRDRGLHRGYTF
size: few; V: TRBV4-2; CDR3: CASSQARGGETDTQYF
size: many; V: TRBV9; CDR3: CASSVGGDEQFF
size: few; V: TRBV7-2; CDR3: CASSSGTPVEQYF
size: NA; V: TRBV12-3/TRBV12-4; CDR3: CASSLRRTANTGELFF
size: NA; V: TRBV4-3; CDR3: CASSQDPRGSDTQYF
size: few; V: TRBV29-1; CDR3: CSVEVDSLETQYF
size: many; V: TRBV6-5; CDR3: CASSPRAGTEAFF
size: many; V: TRBV2; CDR3: CASSEWVTLSNQPQHF
size: NA; V: TRBV7-2; CDR3: CASSVQGFSNEKLFF
size: few; V: TRBV20-1; CDR3: CSAVPMEGGTDTQYF
size: few; V: TRBV12-3/TRBV12-4; CDR3: CASRLSGGNTGELFF
size: many; V: TRBV15; CDR3: CATSRDLGGDTQYF
size: many; V: TRBV6-5; CDR3: CASSSYYGYTF
size: few; V: TRBV29-1; CDR3: CSVHRGLGTDTQYF
size: few; V: TRBV6-5; CDR3: CASSFYPPSDSETQYF
size: NA; V: TRBV7-7; CDR3: CASSSGLAANNEQFF
size: NA; V: TRBV6-2/TRBV6-3; CDR3: CASSPGSGPYNEQFF
size: many; V: TRBV28; CDR3: CASSFRTRTNEQFF
size: NA; V: TRBV4-1; CDR3: CASSQTPGTGLSYEQYF
size: NA; V: TRBV21-1; CDR3: CASPRWTGVPPGTIYF
size: NA; V: TRBV24-1; CDR3: CATSPGTDLYQETQYF
size: many; V: TRBV5-1; CDR3: CASTPPPYTLPGELFF
size: NA; V: TRBV10-3; CDR3: CAIGDGTQSPLHF
size: NA; V: TRBV12-3/TRBV12-4; CDR3: CASSLGALQYF
size: few; V: TRBV12-3/TRBV12-4; CDR3: CASSPMGGADGYTF
size: many; V: TRBV3-1; CDR3: CASSQDLTGEKTQYF
size: many; V: TRBV4-3; CDR3: CASSQDLSNQPQHF
size: NA; V: TRBV5-6; CDR3: CASSHGEGKTQYF
size: NA; V: TRBV6-2/TRBV6-3; CDR3: CASSGASGYQETQYF
size: few; V: TRBV5-1; CDR3: CASSLLTGDYGYTF
size: many; V: TRBV11-2; CDR3: CASSPQIGLAGRTDTQYF
size: few; V: TRBV20-1; CDR3: CSARDVASPFTNEQFF